Reported below is one TCR beta chain. Its antigen remains unknown. This entry belongs to a study of cytomegalovirus exposure and HLA in healthy donors. The wider study: Unique TCRs from HLA-typed donors, 85 million to 100 million of them, were held in an early data release. Study-wide points: In a later analysis, a genetic analysis reported fewer productive-TCR N-insertions in an Asian-associated ancestry cluster than the cohort average.

V shed 7 bases, J shed 2 bases, and the junction held 1 base outside the gene matches. Germline V gives CDR1 SQVTM, CDR2 ANQGSEA. CDR3 length equals 11 residues. Primers included in the PCR were 60 Vbeta and 13 Jbeta primers. The protocol was immunoSEQ multiplex PCR, while the TCRdb copy is restricted to in-frame clones and leaves out a portion. The table has fewer than 250,000 clones, about 83% seen once; the top ten hold around 15%. This chain connects TRBV29-1 to TRBJ1-2, with 7 nucleotides matching TRBD1. The sequenced sample was PBMCs. This clonotype was sampled from a middle-aged man in good health and CMV-seronegative. CDR3 DNA: TGCAGCGCACAGGGGAACTATGGCTACACCTTC. Protein: CSAQGNYGYTF.